These 5 T cell receptor beta chains were all obtained from the same sample, sequenced in a study of cytomegalovirus exposure and HLA in healthy donors. Assay: immunoSEQ multiplex PCR; the TCRdb copy retains only in-frame clones and omits some. This repertoire shows 150,000 to 200,000 clones, roughly 84% found once; its top ten account for roughly 10%. The source material was PBMCs. These receptor sequences come from a man aged 25-45 years in good health and CMV-seropositive.

This chain uses TRBV30 with TRBJ2-7, with D maybe TRBD2 (5 bases). Per germline, CDR1 GTSNPN and CDR2 SVGIG (reference sequence). The V gene lost 7 bases and the J gene lost 0 bases, with 7 bases spanning the gap. The CDR3 runs 11 residues. CDR3 sequence reads: CASGISYEQYF. Here the CDR3 DNA reads TGTGCCTCGGGGATCTCCTACGAGCAGTACTTC.

The J gene is TRBJ2-3, the V gene TRBV7-6; 8 bases map to TRBD2. V shed 4 bases and J 1 base; nucleotides not matched to a gene: 4. CDR1 and CDR2 from the germline V gene are SGHVS and FNYEAQ. The CDR3 covers 15 residues. CDR3 region: CASSSDGGGTDTQYF. DNA for the CDR3: TGTGCCAGCAGCTCGGACGGGGGGGGCACAGATACGCAGTATTTT.

The V and J genes are TRBV19 and TRBJ2-7; 7 positions match TRBD1. Germline V lookup: CDR1 LNHDA, CDR2 SQIVND (reference sequence). The V and J ends lost 5 bases and 3 bases, in that order; junction bases with no gene match: 16. The CDR3 totals 17 residues. CDR3 DNA: TGTGCCAGTAGTCCAGGACAGGCCATCCCCGGCCGCTACGAGCAGTACTTC. It codes for CASSPGQAIPGRYEQYF.

The rearrangement joins TRBV11-2 to TRBJ2-1; 10 bases map to TRBD1. The trim removed 6 bases at V and 7 bases at J, leaving 9 bases unmatched. Germline CDR1 and CDR2: SGHAT and FQNNGV. The CDR3 runs to 15 residues. CDR3 in DNA: TGTGCCAGCAGACAAGGGACAGGGGAGAAGAATGAGCAGTTCTTC. It codes for CASRQGTGEKNEQFF.

J is TRBJ2-5 and V is TRBV19; TRBD1 matches at 7 bases. V shed 4 bases, J shed 2 bases, and the junction held 1 base outside the gene matches. The germline V gene has CDR1 LNHDA and CDR2 SQIVND (reference sequence). This CDR3 comprises 13 residues. The CDR3 region is CASSTQGQETQYF. DNA for the CDR3: TGTGCCAGTAGTACACAGGGGCAAGAGACCCAGTACTTC.